Sequencing of this T cell receptor (beta chain) was carried out in a study of spatial heterogeneity in lung cancer. At the level of the study: Median follow-up for sequenced PBMC samples was about two years after resection, when such samples existed.

Time point in this sample: blood at routine non-recurrence follow-up after resection. Frozen PBMC, nontumor lung or tumor provided whole RNA, which was sequenced unsorted. Per the germline V gene, CDR1 is SGHAT and CDR2 is FQDESV (reference sequence). The CDR3 runs 13 residues. The V end lost 1 base, the J end lost 7 bases, and 8 bases lay between the germline ends. Using its own MiXCR run on the 5' RACE reads, TCRdb lists one record per CDR3 protein. The data hold under 30,000 distinct CDR3 sequences, with roughly 5.6% observed a single time. This clonotype showed up many times. The TCR comes from a male donor with early-stage non-small cell lung cancer. This sequence joins TRBV11-1 and TRBJ2-1; no clear D gene. The source was PBMCs, collected at follow-up. In nucleotides, the CDR3 is TGTGCCAGCAGCTTAGGCCAGTCAAATGAGCAGTTCTTC. It is translated as CASSLGQSNEQFF.